The rows below give T cell receptor beta chains drawn from one sample of a study of T cell responses to AZD1222 COVID-19 vaccine. Here immunoSEQ multiplex PCR was the method, and the copy in TCRdb shows in-frame clones only, minus some. The sample contains around 170,000 clones, approximately 91% of which appear only once. Sequenced here: peripheral blood, sampled 28 days after the second AZD1222 dose. Source of these receptors: an adult who received the AZD1222 COVID-19 vaccine. Both conserved end residues are part of each CDR3. A D gene is named only where the DNA matches it firmly. Expanded clones get a size class; other rows say once, few or many, or leave the size out.

J: TRBJ2-1; V: TRBV12-3/TRBV12-4; D: NA; length: 11; size: NA; DNA: TGTGCCAGCAGGGTTGTCGGTGAGCAGTTCTTC; CDR3: CASRVVGEQFF
J: TRBJ1-4; V: TRBV15; D: NA; length: 18; size: few; DNA: TGTGCCACCAGCGAGAGGAGGGACCGTACCTGGCCTAATGAAAAACTGTTTTTT; CDR3: CATSERRDRTWPNEKLFF
J: TRBJ2-5; V: TRBV20-1; D: NA; length: 12; size: NA; DNA: TGCAGTGCTAGTCGGCCCGGGGAGACCCAGTACTTC; CDR3: CSASRPGETQYF
J: TRBJ1-5; V: TRBV30; D: NA; length: 14; size: NA; DNA: TGTGCCTGGAGTGACGCCAGGGAAAATCAGCCCCAGCATTTT; CDR3: CAWSDARENQPQHF
J: TRBJ2-5; V: TRBV27; D: TRBD2; length: 15; size: NA; DNA: TGTGCCAGCAGTCCCTTAGCGGGAGGATCGGAGACCCAGTACTTC; CDR3: CASSPLAGGSETQYF
J: TRBJ1-5; V: TRBV4-1; D: NA; length: 16; size: NA; DNA: TGCGCCAGCAGCCAAGAGGGTTCCGGTAGCAATCAGCCCCAGCATTTT; CDR3: CASSQEGSGSNQPQHF
J: TRBJ1-3; V: TRBV4-1; D: NA; length: 16; size: NA; DNA: TGCGCCAGCAGCCAGCCTCTACGTGGCAGGCGGGACACCATATATTTT; CDR3: CASSQPLRGRRDTIYF
J: TRBJ1-1; V: TRBV19; D: NA; length: 13; size: NA; DNA: TGTGCCAGTAGTACATCCAGGGGCACTGAAGCTTTCTTT; CDR3: CASSTSRGTEAFF
J: TRBJ1-1; V: TRBV2; D: NA; length: 12; size: NA; DNA: TGTGCCAGCAGGGCACAGGGTGGGGTAGCTTTCTTT; CDR3: CASRAQGGVAFF
J: TRBJ2-3; V: TRBV7-3; D: NA; length: 16; size: NA; DNA: TGTGCCAGCAGCTCCCGTGGGAGGGGGCTGGGGGATACGCAGTATTTT; CDR3: CASSSRGRGLGDTQYF
J: TRBJ1-5; V: TRBV7-9; D: NA; length: 15; size: NA; DNA: TGTGCCAGCAGCTCGGGCCCCGGGAAGGGGCAGCCCCAGCATTTT; CDR3: CASSSGPGKGQPQHF
J: TRBJ2-1; V: TRBV9; D: NA; length: 15; size: NA; DNA: TGTGCCAGCAGCGTAGTCGGTACCTCCTACAATGAGCAGTTCTTC; CDR3: CASSVVGTSYNEQFF
J: TRBJ2-3; V: TRBV7-8; D: NA; length: 15; size: NA; DNA: TGTGCCAGCAGCTTTAGGCGATCGGGCACAGATACGCAGTATTTT; CDR3: CASSFRRSGTDTQYF
J: TRBJ2-7; V: TRBV4-1; D: NA; length: 13; size: few; DNA: TGCGCCAGCAGCCAAGATGCCGGCGACGAGCAGTACTTC; CDR3: CASSQDAGDEQYF
J: TRBJ1-5; V: TRBV5-8; D: NA; length: 17; size: NA; DNA: TGTGCCAGCAGCTTGTGGGACGCCCGCTTTGGGGTTCAGCCCCAGCATTTT; CDR3: CASSLWDARFGVQPQHF
J: TRBJ1-4; V: TRBV10-3; D: TRBD1; length: 15; size: once; DNA: TGTGCCATCAGTGACCGACAGGGGGAAACTGAAAAACTGTTTTTT; CDR3: CAISDRQGETEKLFF
J: TRBJ2-6; V: TRBV28; D: TRBD1; length: 18; size: NA; DNA: TGTGCCAGCAGTTTTCGACAGGGAGCAAACTCTGGGGCCAACGTCCTGACTTTC; CDR3: CASSFRQGANSGANVLTF
J: TRBJ1-5; V: TRBV19; D: TRBD1; length: 16; size: NA; DNA: TGTGCCAGTACCCGGCGACAGGGGGCAGGCAATCAGCCCCAGCATTTT; CDR3: CASTRRQGAGNQPQHF
J: TRBJ1-5; V: TRBV24-1; D: TRBD1; length: 14; size: NA; DNA: TGTGCCGCCCAAGGACAGGGGCCGAATCAGCCCCAGCATTTT; CDR3: CAAQGQGPNQPQHF
J: TRBJ1-2; V: TRBV2; D: NA; length: 12; size: once; DNA: TGTGCCAGCAAGGCAGACGATTATGGCTACACCTTC; CDR3: CASKADDYGYTF
J: TRBJ2-1; V: TRBV19; D: TRBD2; length: 13; size: NA; DNA: TGTGCCAGTGGAAGCGGGGCTAGCAATGAGCAGTTCTTC; CDR3: CASGSGASNEQFF
J: TRBJ1-5; V: TRBV7-2; D: TRBD1; length: 17; size: NA; DNA: TGTGCCAGCAGCCCACGGACAGGGAGTCGAAGTAGTCAGCCCCAGCATTTT; CDR3: CASSPRTGSRSSQPQHF
J: TRBJ1-3; V: TRBV7-3; D: NA; length: 15; size: NA; DNA: TGTGCCAGCAGCTTAAGCGGGGGGAATGGAAACACCATATATTTT; CDR3: CASSLSGGNGNTIYF
J: TRBJ1-4; V: TRBV4-1; D: NA; length: 16; size: NA; DNA: TGCGCCAGCAGCCAACCGCCGGGGTGGGGTAATGAAAAACTGTTTTTT; CDR3: CASSQPPGWGNEKLFF
J: TRBJ2-3; V: TRBV3-1/TRBV3-2; D: NA; length: 15; size: NA; DNA: TGTGCCAGCAGCCCCCGGTCGGCCCAGTATGATACGCAGTATTTT; CDR3: CASSPRSAQYDTQYF
J: TRBJ2-1; V: TRBV2; D: NA; length: 15; size: NA; DNA: TGTGCCAGCAGTGGGCCTTCGAAAACCTACAATGAGCAGTTCTTC; CDR3: CASSGPSKTYNEQFF
J: TRBJ1-3; V: TRBV18; D: NA; length: 16; size: NA; DNA: TGTGCCAGCTCACCGAGGACAGCCGGCTCTGGAAACACCATATATTTT; CDR3: CASSPRTAGSGNTIYF
J: TRBJ1-5; V: TRBV28; D: TRBD1; length: 15; size: few; DNA: TGTGCCAGCAGTTTAGGCAGGGGGACGAATCAGCCCCAGCATTTT; CDR3: CASSLGRGTNQPQHF
J: TRBJ2-2; V: TRBV4-2; D: TRBD2; length: 18; size: NA; DNA: TGTGCCAGCAGCCAAGACTACCCTGAGGGAGCGGGAACCGGGGAGCTGTTTTTT; CDR3: CASSQDYPEGAGTGELFF
J: TRBJ2-2; V: TRBV13; D: NA; length: 12; size: NA; DNA: TGTGCCAGCAGCCGAGGGCCCGGGGAGCTGTTTTTT; CDR3: CASSRGPGELFF
J: TRBJ1-2; V: TRBV24-1; D: NA; length: 14; size: NA; DNA: TGTGCCACCAGTGATCGGGGAGGGAACTATGGCTACACCTTC; CDR3: CATSDRGGNYGYTF
J: TRBJ1-4; V: TRBV28; D: TRBD1; length: 13; size: once; DNA: TGTGCCAGCACCGGGACAGCAAATGAAAAACTGTTTTTT; CDR3: CASTGTANEKLFF
J: TRBJ2-5; V: TRBV9; D: NA; length: 13; size: once; DNA: TGTGCCAGCAGCCCACGGAGGGGCGAGACCCAGTACTTC; CDR3: CASSPRRGETQYF
J: TRBJ1-3; V: TRBV27; D: TRBD1; length: 15; size: once; DNA: TGTGCCAGCAGTTTACAGGGGGCTCAAGGAAACACCATATATTTT; CDR3: CASSLQGAQGNTIYF
J: TRBJ2-2; V: TRBV10-3; D: TRBD2; length: 15; size: NA; DNA: TGTGCCATCAGTGAGGGACGCGGGAGACCCGGGGAGCTGTTTTTT; CDR3: CAISEGRGRPGELFF
J: TRBJ2-7; V: TRBV5-4; D: TRBD1; length: 14; size: NA; DNA: TGTGCCAGCAGCTCCGGGACAGGGGCCTACGAGCAGTACTTC; CDR3: CASSSGTGAYEQYF
J: TRBJ1-5; V: TRBV4-3; D: TRBD1; length: 15; size: NA; DNA: TGCGCCAGCAGCCAAGACCAGGGGGCATCTCAGCCCCAGCATTTT; CDR3: CASSQDQGASQPQHF
J: TRBJ1-3; V: TRBV24-1; D: TRBD1; length: 16; size: NA; DNA: TGTGCCACCAGCAAGCTTGACAGGGTCTCTGGAAACACCATATATTTT; CDR3: CATSKLDRVSGNTIYF
J: TRBJ2-1; V: TRBV11-3; D: NA; length: 15; size: NA; DNA: TGTGCCAGCAGCCCGGGACTGGGCAACTACAATGAGCAGTTCTTC; CDR3: CASSPGLGNYNEQFF
J: TRBJ2-5; V: TRBV3-1/TRBV3-2; D: NA; length: 18; size: NA; DNA: TGTGCCAGCAGCGAAAGAAACAGGATAATTAAGAACCAAGAGACCCAGTACTTC; CDR3: CASSERNRIIKNQETQYF
J: TRBJ2-7; V: TRBV5-1; D: NA; length: 13; size: NA; DNA: TGCGCCAGCAGCTTGGATCTGGGGCCCGAGCAGTACTTC; CDR3: CASSLDLGPEQYF
J: TRBJ2-7; V: TRBV9; D: NA; length: 13; size: NA; DNA: TGTGCCAGCAGCGGACCTACAGGGTACGAGCAGTACTTC; CDR3: CASSGPTGYEQYF
J: TRBJ2-1; V: TRBV13; D: NA; length: 13; size: NA; DNA: TGTGCCAGCAGCTTTCAGGGAGGCAATGAGCAGTTCTTC; CDR3: CASSFQGGNEQFF
J: TRBJ2-1; V: TRBV7-9; D: NA; length: 14; size: once; DNA: TGTGCCAGCAGCTCACACCTAGAGGGGAGCGAGCAGTTCTTC; CDR3: CASSSHLEGSEQFF
J: TRBJ2-7; V: TRBV6-5; D: TRBD1; length: 13; size: NA; DNA: TGTGCCAGCAGTCCGGACAGGGTCTACGAGCAGTACTTC; CDR3: CASSPDRVYEQYF
J: TRBJ1-2; V: TRBV28; D: NA; length: 12; size: once; DNA: TGTGCCAGCAGTTTCGGGAACTATGGCTACACCTTC; CDR3: CASSFGNYGYTF
J: TRBJ2-2; V: TRBV7-7; D: NA; length: 15; size: NA; DNA: TGTGCCAGCAGCTTAGGGCAGGGGAACACCGGGGAGCTGTTTTTT; CDR3: CASSLGQGNTGELFF
J: TRBJ2-3; V: TRBV7-6; D: NA; length: 15; size: NA; DNA: TGTGCCAGCAGCTTACAAAGGGACGGAGGGCATACGCAGTATTTT; CDR3: CASSLQRDGGHTQYF
J: TRBJ2-2; V: TRBV10-3; D: TRBD2; length: 14; size: NA; DNA: TGTGCCATCAGTGCCACTAGCGGGAGTGGGGAGCTGTTTTTT; CDR3: CAISATSGSGELFF